This TCR beta chain was identified in a study of blood T cell repertoires in COVID-19. Overall study context: Italy, Spain and the United States were the sources of the convalescent and acute COVID-19 samples.

V gave up 5 bases and J gave up 10 bases; unmatched junction bases: 13. Per germline, CDR1 MNHNY and CDR2 SVGAGI (reference sequence). This CDR3 is 16 amino acids long. TCRdb's table, derived via immunoSEQ multiplex PCR, lists solely in-frame clones and lacks some. Among under 450,000 clones, more than 70% were seen once, and the ten largest hold approximately 12%. This clone has a handful of counts. The V gene is TRBV6-6, the J gene TRBJ1-6; the match to TRBD1 covers 8 bases. This clonotype was sampled from a woman aged 45-59 years with COVID-19, enrolled during active disease. The sample taken for sequencing was peripheral blood. The DNA of the CDR3 is TGTGCCAGCAGTAATCCAATCGGACAGGGTCTGTCACCCCTCCACTTT. Residues: CASSNPIGQGLSPLHF.